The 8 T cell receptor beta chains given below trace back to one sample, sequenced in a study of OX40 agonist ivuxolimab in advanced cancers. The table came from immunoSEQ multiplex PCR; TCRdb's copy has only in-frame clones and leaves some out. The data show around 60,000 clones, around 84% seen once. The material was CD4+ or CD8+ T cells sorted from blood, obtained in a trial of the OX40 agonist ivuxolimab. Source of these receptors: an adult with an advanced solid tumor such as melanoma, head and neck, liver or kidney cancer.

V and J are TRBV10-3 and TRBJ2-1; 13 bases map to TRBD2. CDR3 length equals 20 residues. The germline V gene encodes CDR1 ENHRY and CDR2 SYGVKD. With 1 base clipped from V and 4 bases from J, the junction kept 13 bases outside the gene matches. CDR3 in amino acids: CAISEFGTSGVGGPYNEQFF. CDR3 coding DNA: TGTGCCATCAGTGAGTTCGGGACTAGCGGGGTAGGGGGCCCTTACAATGAGCAGTTCTTC.

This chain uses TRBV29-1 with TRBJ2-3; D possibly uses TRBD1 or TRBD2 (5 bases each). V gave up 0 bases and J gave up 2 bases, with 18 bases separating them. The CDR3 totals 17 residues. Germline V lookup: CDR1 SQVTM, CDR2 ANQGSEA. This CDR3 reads CSVEDGWRQGITDTQYF. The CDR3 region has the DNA TGCAGCGTTGAAGATGGATGGAGGCAGGGAATCACAGATACGCAGTATTTT.

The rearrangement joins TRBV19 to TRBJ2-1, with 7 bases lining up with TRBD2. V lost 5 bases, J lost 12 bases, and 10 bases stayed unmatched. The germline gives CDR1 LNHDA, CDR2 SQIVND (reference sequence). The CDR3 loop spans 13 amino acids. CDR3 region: CASSHRGAGRQFF. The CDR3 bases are TGTGCCAGTAGTCACCGGGGAGCGGGGAGGCAGTTCTTC. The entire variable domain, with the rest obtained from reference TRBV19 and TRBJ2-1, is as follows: DGGITQSPKYLFRKEGQNVTLSCEQNLNHDAMYWYRQDPGQGLRLIYYSQIVNDFQKGDIAEGYSVSREKKESFPLTVTSAQKNPTAFYLCASSHRGAGRQFFGPGTRLTVL.

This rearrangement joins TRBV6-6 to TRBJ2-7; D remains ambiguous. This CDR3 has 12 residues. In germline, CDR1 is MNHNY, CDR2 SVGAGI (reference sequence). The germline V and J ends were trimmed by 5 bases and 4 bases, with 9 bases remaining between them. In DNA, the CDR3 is TGTGCCAGCAGTAACGACCGATACGAGCAGTACTTC. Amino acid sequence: CASSNDRYEQYF.

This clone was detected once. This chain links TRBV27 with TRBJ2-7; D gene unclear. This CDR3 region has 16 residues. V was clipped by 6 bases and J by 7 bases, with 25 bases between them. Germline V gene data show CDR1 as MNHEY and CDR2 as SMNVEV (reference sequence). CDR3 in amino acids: CASSLSPDTTGREQYF. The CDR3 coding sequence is TGTGCCAGCAGCTTAAGCCCCGACACCACCGGGCGGGAGCAGTACTTC.

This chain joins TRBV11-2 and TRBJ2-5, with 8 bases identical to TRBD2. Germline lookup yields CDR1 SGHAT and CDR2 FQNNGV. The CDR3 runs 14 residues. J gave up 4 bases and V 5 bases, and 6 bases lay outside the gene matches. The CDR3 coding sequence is TGTGCCAGCAGCGCCGGACTAGCACGAGAGACCCAGTACTTC. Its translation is CASSAGLARETQYF.

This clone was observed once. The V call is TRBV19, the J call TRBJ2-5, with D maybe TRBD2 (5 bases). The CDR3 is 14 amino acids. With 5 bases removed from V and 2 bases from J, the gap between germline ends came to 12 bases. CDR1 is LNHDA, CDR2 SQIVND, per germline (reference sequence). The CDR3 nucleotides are TGTGCCAGTAGTGTACGACTAAGACAAGAGACCCAGTACTTC. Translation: CASSVRLRQETQYF.

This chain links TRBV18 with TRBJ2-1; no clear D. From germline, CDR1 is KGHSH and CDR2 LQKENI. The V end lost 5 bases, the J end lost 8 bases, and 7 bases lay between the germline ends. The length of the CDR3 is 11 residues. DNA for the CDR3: TGTGCCAGCTCAGGAATGGATGAGCAGTTCTTC. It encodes CASSGMDEQFF.